This T cell receptor (beta chain) is from a study of shared clonotypes between healthy human individuals. Method: immunoSEQ multiplex PCR; TCRdb's copy keeps in-frame clones and lacks some. The table lists approximately 2.5 million clones, around nine tenths of them singletons. The study's findings and limits: Non-shared clonotypes showed lower generation probabilities than clonotypes common to all four donors.

Concerning this clone itself: The antigen is unknown. Additional DNA sequences in this sample encode the identical CDR3.

The TCR originated in a man between 18 and 35 years old in good health. Sequenced: naive CD4+ T cells sorted from blood. Subset: CD45RA+ positively selected.

The CDR3 here is CASSIGLAGETQYF. The CDR3 DNA sequence: TGTGCCAGTAGTATAGGACTAGCGGGGGAGACCCAGTACTTC. V and J are TRBV19 and TRBJ2-5; TRBD2 matches 11 bases. V lost 1 base, J lost 5 bases, and 0 bases stayed unmatched. CDR3 length: 14 amino acids. Germline values: CDR1 LNHDA, CDR2 SQIVND (reference sequence).